These T cell receptor beta chains were read from a single sample in a study of blood T cells in healthy people across ages. TCRdb recomputed calls from the 5' RACE reads with MiXCR, one row per CDR3 protein. The top ten clones hold around 20% of a sample with under 800,000 distinct CDR3 sequences, 43% of them seen once. The sample comprised blood. The origin of the receptors is a woman aged 55 to 70 in good health. Each CDR3 is given with its conserved first and last residue. The D gene is left open where the match is weak. Only some rows state a clone size, as once, few, many or a class for expanded clones.

>TRBV12-3/TRBV12-4|TRBJ2-3|.|.
TGTGCCAGCAGTTTAGCGCCGGTACTAGATACGCAGTATTTT
CASSLAPVLDTQYF
>TRBV20-1|TRBJ2-4|.|.
TGCAGCCCCCGGGGGGCGGACATTCAGTACTTC
CSPRGADIQYF
>TRBV7-2|TRBJ2-1|.|few
TGTGCCAGCAGCAAGTGTGAGCAGTTCTTC
CASSKCEQFF
>TRBV7-2|TRBJ2-7|.|.
TGTGCCAGCAGCAATAGGGGCGGGCGGTTACCCTACGAGCAGTACTTC
CASSNRGGRLPYEQYF
>TRBV7-2|TRBJ1-1|.|.
TGTGCCAGCAGCTTAGGCGTCGGGGGTGGTGAAGCTTTCTTT
CASSLGVGGGEAFF
>TRBV10-1|TRBJ2-7|.|many
TGCGCCAGCAGTGACAGCCTGGTGGACGAGCAGTACTTC
CASSDSLVDEQYF
>TRBV12-3/TRBV12-4|TRBJ2-1|.|.
TGTGCCAGCAGTCCCCTGGGGGTAGCGAATGAGCAGTTCTTC
CASSPLGVANEQFF
>TRBV6-2/TRBV6-3|TRBJ2-7|.|.
TGTGCCAGCGCTGAATCCTACGAGCAGTACTTC
CASAESYEQYF
>TRBV19|TRBJ2-3|TRBD2|few
TGTGCCAGTAGTATCCCGTGGGGACTAGCGGGAGGAGGTGCAGATACGCAGTATTTT
CASSIPWGLAGGGADTQYF
>TRBV12-3/TRBV12-4|TRBJ1-4|TRBD1|many
TGTGCCAGCACCCAAGAGGGGGACAGGGGGCTAGGAAAACTGTTTTTT
CASTQEGDRGLGKLFF
>TRBV20-1|TRBJ2-7|.|.
TGCAGTGCTTACGGACACAGCTCCTACGAGCAGTACTTC
CSAYGHSSYEQYF
>TRBV6-1|TRBJ2-5|.|.
TGTGCCAGCAGTGCAAACAGGCTCCAAGAGACCCAGTACTTC
CASSANRLQETQYF
>TRBV4-3|TRBJ2-7|.|few
TGCGCCAGCAGCACGGGCCCCGGGGACGAGCAGTACTTC
CASSTGPGDEQYF
>TRBV6-5|TRBJ2-7|.|.
TGTGCCAGCAGCCGCTCCACAGGGCGCGAGCAGTACTTC
CASSRSTGREQYF
>TRBV28|TRBJ1-1|.|.
TGTGCCAGCAGGCTGTCAGGCAATCGGGGCGATTTCTTT
CASRLSGNRGDFF
>TRBV3-1|TRBJ2-7|.|.
TGTGCCAGCAGCCAAGGTCGCCGGCTCTACGAGCAGTACTTC
CASSQGRRLYEQYF
>TRBV14|TRBJ2-7|TRBD1|.
TGTGCCAGCAGCCAAGTTGTGGGACAGGGGAGGCGTAGCTCCTACGAGCAGTACTTC
CASSQVVGQGRRSSYEQYF
>TRBV3-1|TRBJ2-1|.|.
TGTGCCAGCAGCCAAGATCGCGGTGGCGAGACCCAGTTCTTC
CASSQDRGGETQFF
>TRBV15|TRBJ2-1|.|few
TGTGCCACCAGCCCCGCCAGGGCGGGATACAATGAGCAGTTCTTC
CATSPARAGYNEQFF
>TRBV14|TRBJ2-5|.|.
TGTGCCAGCACATACCGAAGCGACGGGTGGGATGAGCAGTACTTC
CASTYRSDGWDEQYF
>TRBV7-3|TRBJ2-2|.|.
TGTGCCAGCAGCTTATCCAGGGAAGCTAACACCGGGGAGCTGTTTTTT
CASSLSREANTGELFF
>TRBV6-6|TRBJ2-7|TRBD1|once
TGTGCCAGCAGTTACGGTCTCAGGGGGTCCCACGAGCAGTACTTC
CASSYGLRGSHEQYF
>TRBV4-3|TRBJ2-1|.|.
TGCGCCAGCAGTCCCCTCCCGCGGGATTTGAATGAGCAGTTCTTC
CASSPLPRDLNEQFF
>TRBV20-1|TRBJ2-7|.|many
TGCAGTGTCGCGATCAGCTCCTACGAGCAGTACTTC
CSVAISSYEQYF
>TRBV3-1|TRBJ2-1|TRBD2|many
TGTGCCAGCAGCTTCGCTAGCGGGGGGGCCCTCAATGAGCAGTTCTTC
CASSFASGGALNEQFF
>TRBV19|TRBJ2-1|.|.
TGTGCCAGTAGTAGACAGGGCGGGATCGGAAATGAGCAGTTCTTC
CASSRQGGIGNEQFF
>TRBV29-1|TRBJ2-1|TRBD2|many
TGCAGCGTTGACCTGCTAGGGACTAGCGCTAACTACAATGAGCAGTTCTTC
CSVDLLGTSANYNEQFF
>TRBV12-3/TRBV12-4|TRBJ2-3|.|few
TGTGCCAGCAGCATCGCCGGGGCGCGGAGCACAGATACGCAGTATTTT
CASSIAGARSTDTQYF
>TRBV11-2|TRBJ2-2|.|few
TGTGCCAGCAGCTTAGAAGCGCCTGACGCGAACACCGGGGAGCTGTTTTTT
CASSLEAPDANTGELFF
>TRBV21-1|TRBJ1-2|.|.
TGTGCCAGCAGCAAAATCGGGACAGTCTATGGCTACACCTTC
CASSKIGTVYGYTF
>TRBV7-6|TRBJ2-3|TRBD1|.
TGTGCCAGCACCAGGGGGCGTCGTGGCACAGATACGCAGTATTTT
CASTRGRRGTDTQYF
>TRBV3-1|TRBJ2-7|.|few
TGTGCCAGCAGCCACAGCGCACAGGGAGGTTACGAGCAGTACTTC
CASSHSAQGGYEQYF
>TRBV5-1|TRBJ2-2|TRBD2|many
TGCGCCAGCAGCTTCCCAGCGGGAGGTACCGGGGAGCTGTTTTTT
CASSFPAGGTGELFF
>TRBV6-5|TRBJ2-7|TRBD2|many
TGTGCCAGCAGTTACAAGCTAGCGGCCTACGAGCAGTACTTC
CASSYKLAAYEQYF
>TRBV24-1|TRBJ2-5|TRBD2|few
TGTGCCACCAGTGATGGAGCCAGCGGGGGAGGGTTAAGTCTCCAAGAGACCCAGTACTTC
CATSDGASGGGLSLQETQYF
>TRBV3-1|TRBJ2-1|.|.
TGTGCCAGCAGCCAAGTCCAGGGGATCAGGAATGAGCAGTTCTTC
CASSQVQGIRNEQFF
>TRBV7-8|TRBJ1-2|.|.
TGTGCCAGCAGTCGCGGGGGGGTTGATAACTATGGCTACACCTTC
CASSRGGVDNYGYTF
>TRBV7-8|TRBJ2-1|TRBD1|.
TGTGCCAGCAGCGCGACAGGGGGGACCCACAATGAGCAGTTCTTC
CASSATGGTHNEQFF
>TRBV4-2|TRBJ2-3|.|.
TGTGCCAGCAGCCAGGAGCAGTTCGGGACAGATACGCAGTATTTT
CASSQEQFGTDTQYF
>TRBV12-3/TRBV12-4|TRBJ2-7|.|many
TGTGCCAGCAGTTTTGGCAGGTACGAGCAGTACTTC
CASSFGRYEQYF
>TRBV7-2|TRBJ2-7|TRBD2|once
TGTGCCAGCACCACACCAACTGGCGGGAGAAGGTACGAGCAGTACTTC
CASTTPTGGRRYEQYF
>TRBV24-1|TRBJ2-1|.|.
TGTGCCACCAGTGATCCTGGACGGAGCTCCTACAATGAGCAGTTCTTC
CATSDPGRSSYNEQFF
>TRBV7-2|TRBJ1-3|.|.
TGTGCCAGCAGCTTAGCAGGGAAGTCTGGAAACACCATATATTTT
CASSLAGKSGNTIYF
>TRBV7-6|TRBJ2-3|.|once
TGTGCCAGCAGCTTAGCCTCCTCTAGGAGCCTGTTGTCAGATACGCAGTATTTT
CASSLASSRSLLSDTQYF
>TRBV30|TRBJ1-2|.|.
TGTGCCTGGAGTCGGGGCGTGGCAGAATTTAACTATGGCTACACCTTC
CAWSRGVAEFNYGYTF
>TRBV27|TRBJ2-3|TRBD2|.
TGTGCCAGCAGTTTTGAAGCGGGGGGCACAGATACGCAGTATTTT
CASSFEAGGTDTQYF
>TRBV11-1|TRBJ2-1|TRBD2|many
TGTGCCAGCAGCCCGGGACTAGCGGGGGGCCCTTACAATGAGCAGTTCTTC
CASSPGLAGGPYNEQFF